The 20 T cell receptor beta chains presented below share a single source sample, sequenced in a study of shared clonotypes between healthy human individuals. Method: immunoSEQ multiplex PCR; TCRdb's copy keeps in-frame clones and lacks some. The table lists about 600,000 clones, just under 97% of them singletons, with 0.1% to 0.11% in the top ten. Naive CD8 cells lacked CD45RO and underwent positive selection for CCR7, leaving out terminally differentiated effector memory CD45RA+ cells. The sample consisted of naive CD8+ T cells sorted from blood. The receptor set was obtained from a woman in her thirties in good health.

The rearrangement links TRBV6-5 to TRBJ1-2, with D tentatively TRBD1 (5 bases). The CDR3 covers 11 residues. Germline V CDR1 and CDR2: MNHEY, SVGAGI. Trimming left V 11 bases short and J 4 bases short, with 11 bases between. The CDR3 spells CAASGSYGYTF. The DNA for the CDR3 is TGTGCCGCCTCAGGGAGCTATGGCTACACCTTC.

The chain employs TRBV7-8 and TRBJ1-2; 7 nucleotides line up with TRBD1. Per germline, CDR1 SGHVS and CDR2 FQNEAQ. The CDR3 runs 15 residues. With 4 bases clipped from V and 4 bases from J, the junction kept 9 bases outside the gene matches. The CDR3 reads CASSSEGQDFYGYTF. The CDR3 DNA reads TGTGCCAGCAGCTCCGAAGGACAGGATTTCTATGGCTACACCTTC.

V and J are TRBV10-3 and TRBJ2-5; the match to TRBD1 covers 9 bases. CDR3 length: 14 amino acids. Germline loops: CDR1 ENHRY, CDR2 SYGVKD. Trimming at V came to 4 bases and at J to 3 bases, leaving 3 bases not matched to a gene. For the CDR3, the DNA is TGTGCCATCAGTGGGGGGACAGGGAAAGAGACCCAGTACTTC. Translated: CAISGGTGKETQYF.

The V call is TRBV7-9, the J call TRBJ2-1; TRBD2 agrees at 9 bases. The germline V gene encodes CDR1 SEHNR and CDR2 FQNEAQ (reference sequence). Germline trimming cut 0 bases from V and 7 bases from J; bases unmatched to any gene: 4. The CDR3 spans 15 residues. Written as DNA, the CDR3 is TGTGCCAGCAGCTTAGCTGGGCGGGAGGGGAATGAGCAGTTCTTC. Translation gives CASSLAGREGNEQFF.

This chain uses TRBV28 with TRBJ1-1, with D possibly TRBD1 on 6 matching bases. Germline V gene lookup returns CDR1 MDHEN and CDR2 SYDVKM. V was clipped by 4 bases and J by 0 bases, with 6 bases between them. This CDR3 has 13 amino acids. The CDR3 protein is CASSYRVNTEAFF. In nucleotides, the CDR3 is TGTGCCAGCAGTTACAGGGTGAACACTGAAGCTTTCTTT.

The chain joins TRBV28 to TRBJ2-3, with D unclear. V was clipped by 2 bases and J by 0 bases, with 9 bases between them. The CDR3 has 15 residues. The germline gives CDR1 MDHEN, CDR2 SYDVKM. The CDR3, as DNA: TGTGCCAGCAGTTTAGGCCTCTCTAGCACAGATACGCAGTATTTT. It encodes CASSLGLSSTDTQYF.

The chain uses TRBV4-2 and TRBJ2-1; D gene unclear. The CDR3 runs 11 residues. The germline V and J ends were trimmed by 0 bases and 8 bases, with 2 bases remaining between them. Germline V gives CDR1 LGHNA, CDR2 YNFKEQ. CDR3 residues: CASSQEYEQFF. The DNA of the CDR3 is TGTGCCAGCAGCCAAGAATATGAGCAGTTCTTC.

The chain recombines TRBV27 with TRBJ1-5; 8 bases are shared with TRBD1. This CDR3 contains 16 residues. V trimming: 3 bases; J trimming: 2 bases; junction bases outside the gene matches: 6. Germline assignment: CDR1 MNHEY and CDR2 SMNVEV (reference sequence). CDR3 in amino acids: CASSFSGGEGNQPQHF. The CDR3 region has the DNA TGTGCCAGCAGTTTTTCAGGGGGCGAGGGCAATCAGCCCCAGCATTTT.

The J gene is TRBJ1-3, the V gene TRBV19; D gene unclear. Trimming stripped 2 bases from V and 0 bases from J, with 5 bases between. The CDR3 has 14 residues. Germline V gives CDR1 LNHDA, CDR2 SQIVND (reference sequence). The CDR3 reads CASSIWDSGNTIYF. The DNA for the CDR3 is TGTGCCAGTAGTATATGGGACTCTGGAAACACCATATATTTT.

The V and J genes are TRBV4-1 and TRBJ1-2; weak D call: TRBD1 (5 bases). Germline CDR1 and CDR2: MGHRA and YSYEKL. Trimming removed 2 bases from V and 0 bases from J, with 10 bases in between. The CDR3 covers 15 residues. CDR3 sequence reads: CASSQNRQTNYGYTF. The CDR3 DNA follows: TGCGCCAGCAGCCAAAACCGACAGACTAACTATGGCTACACCTTC.

The rearrangement links TRBV27 to TRBJ2-7; 8 nucleotides line up with TRBD2. With V trimmed by 0 bases and J by 0 bases, 7 bases remained unmatched. The CDR3 sequence is 17 residues long. Germline values: CDR1 MNHEY, CDR2 SMNVEV (reference sequence). CDR3 in amino acids: CASSLSVERGSSYEQYF. The DNA for the CDR3 is TGTGCCAGCAGTTTATCGGTGGAGCGGGGGAGCTCCTACGAGCAGTACTTC.

This clone was observed a few times. The chain is built from TRBV10-3 and TRBJ2-7; D tentatively fits TRBD1 or TRBD2 (5 bases each). V was clipped by 10 bases and J by 3 bases, with 10 bases between them. This CDR3 region has 11 residues. The germline V gene has CDR1 ENHRY and CDR2 SYGVKD. CDR3 in amino acids: CATTDYYEQYF. As DNA, the CDR3 is TGTGCCACGACAGACTACTACGAGCAGTACTTC.

This chain uses TRBV28 with TRBJ2-3; D not resolved. The germline V and J ends were trimmed by 2 bases and 3 bases, with 12 bases remaining between them. Germline V gives CDR1 MDHEN, CDR2 SYDVKM. The CDR3 is 15 amino acids. The CDR3 sequence: CASSLRSWLTDTQYF. DNA of the CDR3: TGTGCCAGCAGTTTACGGTCCTGGTTGACAGATACGCAGTATTTT.

Regarding this clone: This sample includes further DNA sequences coding for the same CDR3. This rearrangement joins TRBV27 to TRBJ2-7; TRBD2 matches at 11 bases. Trimming took 4 bases from V and 0 from J; bases not matched to a gene: 2. The CDR3 is made up of 15 amino acids. From germline, CDR1 is MNHEY and CDR2 SMNVEV (reference sequence). The CDR3 region has the DNA TGTGCCAGCAGTTACGGACTAGCGGGCTCCTACGAGCAGTACTTC. It codes for CASSYGLAGSYEQYF.

V and J are TRBV28 and TRBJ2-1, with 9 positions matching TRBD2. This CDR3 contains 17 residues. Unmatched junction bases numbered 10, after V lost 5 bases and J lost 2 bases. The germline CDR1 and CDR2 sequences are MDHEN and SYDVKM. CDR3 loop: CASSPWTGLATYNEQFF. Here the CDR3 DNA reads TGTGCCAGCAGTCCTTGGACTGGACTAGCGACCTACAATGAGCAGTTCTTC.

This clone was seen just once. The chain has TRBV7-9 and TRBJ1-2; 9 nucleotides line up with TRBD1. Trimming took 5 bases from V and 6 from J; bases not matched to a gene: 10. The CDR3 spans 15 residues. Germline-derived CDR1 and CDR2 are SEHNR and FQNEAQ (reference sequence). The CDR3 sequence is CASSPLTGGADGYTF. The CDR3 nucleotides are TGTGCCAGCAGCCCATTAACAGGGGGCGCAGATGGCTACACCTTC.

This chain connects TRBV5-1 to TRBJ2-3, with 9 bases matching TRBD2. V trimming: 8 bases; J trimming: 6 bases; junction bases outside the gene matches: 13. The CDR3 contains 15 residues. Germline values: CDR1 SGHRS, CDR2 YFSETQ. CDR3 amino acids: CASCRLADGGDTQYF. For the CDR3, the DNA is TGCGCCAGTTGCCGACTAGCGGATGGGGGGGATACGCAGTATTTT.

The CDR3 nucleotides read TGTGCCAGCAGCCATGGGGTGGACTATGGCTACACCTTC. It translates to CASSHGVDYGYTF. The V and J genes are TRBV27 and TRBJ1-2; no clear D. This CDR3 region has 13 residues. V lost 6 bases to trimming and J lost 3 bases, with 11 bases between them. From germline, CDR1 is MNHEY and CDR2 SMNVEV (reference sequence).

The chain couples TRBV18 to TRBJ2-3; 12 bases are shared with TRBD2. CDR3 length equals 17 residues. Germline V gene sequence: CDR1 KGHSH, CDR2 LQKENI. V was pared by 4 bases and J by 4 bases, with 9 bases of the junction left unmatched. The CDR3 sequence: CASSHPWTSGMADTQYF. The DNA for the CDR3 is TGTGCCAGCTCACACCCCTGGACTAGCGGGATGGCAGATACGCAGTATTTT. The whole variable domain, remainder taken from reference TRBV18 and TRBJ2-3, is NAGVMQNPRHLVRRRGQEARLRCSPMKGHSHVYWYRQLPEEGLKFMVYLQKENIIDESGMPKERFSAEFPKEGPSILRIQQVVRGDSAAYFCASSHPWTSGMADTQYFGPGTRLTVL.

This rearrangement joins TRBV6-1 to TRBJ2-1; the D gene is possibly TRBD2 (5 bases). Trimming cost V 3 bases and J 0 bases, with 12 bases left between them. The CDR3 runs 16 residues. In germline, CDR1 is MNHNS, CDR2 SASEGT. This chain's CDR3 is CASSERTLSSYNEQFF. CDR3 DNA: TGTGCCAGCAGTGAGAGGACTCTGAGCTCCTACAATGAGCAGTTCTTC.